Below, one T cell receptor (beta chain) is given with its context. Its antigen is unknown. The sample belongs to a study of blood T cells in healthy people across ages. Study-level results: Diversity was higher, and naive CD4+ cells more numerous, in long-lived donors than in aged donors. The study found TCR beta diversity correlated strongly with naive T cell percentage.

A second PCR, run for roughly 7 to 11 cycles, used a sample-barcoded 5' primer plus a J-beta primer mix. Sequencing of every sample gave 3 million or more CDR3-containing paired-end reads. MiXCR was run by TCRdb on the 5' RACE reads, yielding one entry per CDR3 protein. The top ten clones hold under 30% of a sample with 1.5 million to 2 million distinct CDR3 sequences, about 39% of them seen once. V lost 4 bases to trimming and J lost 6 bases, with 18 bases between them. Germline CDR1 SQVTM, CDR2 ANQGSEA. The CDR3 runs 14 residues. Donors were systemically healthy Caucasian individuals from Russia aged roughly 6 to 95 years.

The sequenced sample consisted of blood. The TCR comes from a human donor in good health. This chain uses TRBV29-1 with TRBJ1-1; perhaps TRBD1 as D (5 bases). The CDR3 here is CSVGSGLGVAEAFF. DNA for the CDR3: TGCAGCGTTGGATCGGGACTCGGGGTAGCTGAAGCTTTCTTT.